This is a list of T cell receptor beta chains from one sample in a study of technical replicates of blood from several donors. The protocol was immunoSEQ multiplex PCR, while the TCRdb copy is restricted to in-frame clones and leaves out a portion. The sample consists of about 70,000 clones, approximately 94% of them appearing once. The sample taken for sequencing was T cells isolated from PBMCs. These receptors were taken from a human donor in good health. CDR3s include the opening cysteine and the closing phenylalanine or tryptophan. D genes are given only for firm matches. A clone size is listed for some rows: how often the clone was seen (once, few, many), or a class if it is expanded.

D gene: .
clone size: .
J gene: TRBJ1-3
V gene: TRBV10-3
CDR3 DNA: TGTGCCATCAGTAGGACGGGGGGAAACACCATATATTTT
CDR3 protein: CAISRTGGNTIYF

D gene: TRBD2
clone size: .
J gene: TRBJ2-5
V gene: TRBV30
CDR3 DNA: TGTGCCTGGAGTGTACAAGGACTAGAGTTGACCCAGTACTTC
CDR3 protein: CAWSVQGLELTQYF

D gene: TRBD1
clone size: .
J gene: TRBJ2-7
V gene: TRBV10-3
CDR3 DNA: TGTGCCATCAGTGAGCTCGGGACAGAGTACGAGCAGTACTTC
CDR3 protein: CAISELGTEYEQYF

D gene: .
clone size: .
J gene: TRBJ1-1
V gene: TRBV30
CDR3 DNA: TGTGCCTGGAGAGGGACGGACTACTATGAAGCTTTCTTT
CDR3 protein: CAWRGTDYYEAFF

D gene: .
clone size: .
J gene: TRBJ2-1
V gene: TRBV6-5
CDR3 DNA: TGTGCCAGCAGTTACTCGGTAGTTGATGAGCAGTTCTTC
CDR3 protein: CASSYSVVDEQFF

D gene: TRBD2
clone size: .
J gene: TRBJ2-7
V gene: TRBV11-2
CDR3 DNA: TGTGCCAGCAGCTACGGCGGGAGCAACGAGCAGTACTTC
CDR3 protein: CASSYGGSNEQYF

D gene: .
clone size: .
J gene: TRBJ2-5
V gene: TRBV27
CDR3 DNA: TGTGCCAGCAGTTTTTTAGGGGTCCAAGAGACCCAGTACTTC
CDR3 protein: CASSFLGVQETQYF

D gene: .
clone size: few
J gene: TRBJ2-1
V gene: TRBV27
CDR3 DNA: TGTGCCAGCAGTTTTCGCGTTAGTGTCAATGAGCAGTTCTTC
CDR3 protein: CASSFRVSVNEQFF

D gene: .
clone size: .
J gene: TRBJ2-1
V gene: TRBV7-9
CDR3 DNA: TGTGCCAGCAGCTTCGGCGGGCTTTCCAATGAGCAGTTCTTC
CDR3 protein: CASSFGGLSNEQFF

D gene: TRBD1
clone size: medium-sized
J gene: TRBJ2-4
V gene: TRBV6-5
CDR3 DNA: TGTGCCAGCAGTTACGACAGGGGAAACATTCAGTACTTC
CDR3 protein: CASSYDRGNIQYF

D gene: TRBD1
clone size: .
J gene: TRBJ1-1
V gene: TRBV5-8
CDR3 DNA: TGTGCCAGCAGCTTCGGGACAGGGCAGGGCACTGAAGCTTTCTTT
CDR3 protein: CASSFGTGQGTEAFF

D gene: .
clone size: .
J gene: TRBJ1-2
V gene: TRBV27
CDR3 DNA: TGTGCCAGCAGTTTTGGTCCAGGGAACTATGGCTACACCTTC
CDR3 protein: CASSFGPGNYGYTF

D gene: TRBD2
clone size: .
J gene: TRBJ2-1
V gene: TRBV27
CDR3 DNA: TGTGCCAGCAGTTTATTACTAGCGGGAGGGCCTGAGGAGCAGTTCTTC
CDR3 protein: CASSLLLAGGPEEQFF

D gene: .
clone size: .
J gene: TRBJ2-1
V gene: TRBV7-2
CDR3 DNA: TGTGCCAGCAGCCCCCAACTCCGGGAGCAGTTCTTC
CDR3 protein: CASSPQLREQFF

D gene: .
clone size: .
J gene: TRBJ2-5
V gene: TRBV4-1
CDR3 DNA: TGCGCCAGCAGCCTAAGAAGGGCGGGCGGGGAGACCCAGTACTTC
CDR3 protein: CASSLRRAGGETQYF

D gene: .
clone size: .
J gene: TRBJ1-3
V gene: TRBV4-1
CDR3 DNA: TGCGCCAGCAGCCAAAGAGAGGGTGGTGGAAACACCATATATTTT
CDR3 protein: CASSQREGGGNTIYF

D gene: .
clone size: .
J gene: TRBJ2-7
V gene: TRBV30
CDR3 DNA: TGTGCCTGGAGTTCTGGGGGGAACTACGAGCAGTACTTC
CDR3 protein: CAWSSGGNYEQYF

D gene: TRBD1
clone size: .
J gene: TRBJ2-3
V gene: TRBV7-2
CDR3 DNA: TGTGCCAGCAGCTTTTTACAGGGGACAGATACGCAGTATTTT
CDR3 protein: CASSFLQGTDTQYF

D gene: TRBD2
clone size: .
J gene: TRBJ2-2
V gene: TRBV6-5
CDR3 DNA: TGTGCCAGCAGTATGACTAGCGCTTACACCGGGGAGCTGTTTTTT
CDR3 protein: CASSMTSAYTGELFF

D gene: .
clone size: .
J gene: TRBJ2-2
V gene: TRBV7-9
CDR3 DNA: TGTGCCAGCAGCTTTCCTTTAGCGGTAATGGGTGTATCCGGGGAGCTGTTTTTT
CDR3 protein: CASSFPLAVMGVSGELFF

D gene: .
clone size: .
J gene: TRBJ1-2
V gene: TRBV7-9
CDR3 DNA: TGTGCCAGCAGCTTAGTCCAAATCGGGTATGGCTACACCTTC
CDR3 protein: CASSLVQIGYGYTF

D gene: TRBD2
clone size: .
J gene: TRBJ2-3
V gene: TRBV7-9
CDR3 DNA: TGTGCCAGCAGCGCCCGGACTAGCCGCACAGATACGCAGTATTTT
CDR3 protein: CASSARTSRTDTQYF

D gene: TRBD1
clone size: .
J gene: TRBJ2-7
V gene: TRBV5-6
CDR3 DNA: TGTGCCAGCACCCGAGGGGGACAGATCTACGAGCAGTACTTC
CDR3 protein: CASTRGGQIYEQYF

D gene: .
clone size: .
J gene: TRBJ2-2
V gene: TRBV7-3
CDR3 DNA: TGTGCCAGCAGCTTAGGTAGCGGAGACACCGGGGAGCTGTTTTTT
CDR3 protein: CASSLGSGDTGELFF

D gene: .
clone size: once
J gene: TRBJ2-7
V gene: TRBV9
CDR3 DNA: TGTGCCAGCAGCGTAGCTAGCGCCCACTCCTACGAGCAGTACTTC
CDR3 protein: CASSVASAHSYEQYF

D gene: TRBD1
clone size: few
J gene: TRBJ1-1
V gene: TRBV19
CDR3 DNA: TGTGCCAGTAGCCCAGGGACAGCCATGTTAGAAGCTTTCTTT
CDR3 protein: CASSPGTAMLEAFF

D gene: .
clone size: once
J gene: TRBJ1-5
V gene: TRBV2
CDR3 DNA: TGTGCCAGCAGTGATATGGACGGGAGCATCAATCAGCCCCAGCATTTT
CDR3 protein: CASSDMDGSINQPQHF

D gene: TRBD1
clone size: .
J gene: TRBJ2-7
V gene: TRBV10-1
CDR3 DNA: TGCGCCAGCAGTGAGGGCAGGGGGCACTCCTACGAGCAGTACTTC
CDR3 protein: CASSEGRGHSYEQYF

D gene: .
clone size: .
J gene: TRBJ1-2
V gene: TRBV7-9
CDR3 DNA: TGTGCCAGCAGCTTGGACTTTTTTGGCTACACCTTC
CDR3 protein: CASSLDFFGYTF

D gene: TRBD1
clone size: .
J gene: TRBJ2-7
V gene: TRBV14
CDR3 DNA: TGTGCCAGCAGCCAAGTTGGGTGGACAGGGAAAGAAGACGAGCAGTACTTC
CDR3 protein: CASSQVGWTGKEDEQYF

D gene: .
clone size: .
J gene: TRBJ2-7
V gene: TRBV7-3
CDR3 DNA: TGTGCCAGCAGCTGGGCCCCAGGGTCCGAGCAGTACTTC
CDR3 protein: CASSWAPGSEQYF

D gene: .
clone size: .
J gene: TRBJ1-1
V gene: TRBV10-1
CDR3 DNA: TGCGCCAGCAAGGATACGGGGGTGAACACTGAAGCTTTCTTT
CDR3 protein: CASKDTGVNTEAFF

D gene: .
clone size: once
J gene: TRBJ2-7
V gene: TRBV19
CDR3 DNA: TGTGCCAGTAGTATAGTACTTAACGCCGTTTACGAGCAGTACTTC
CDR3 protein: CASSIVLNAVYEQYF

D gene: TRBD2
clone size: .
J gene: TRBJ2-3
V gene: TRBV2
CDR3 DNA: TGTGCCAGCAGTGGACTAGCCTCTAGCACAGATACGCAGTATTTT
CDR3 protein: CASSGLASSTDTQYF

D gene: TRBD1
clone size: .
J gene: TRBJ2-5
V gene: TRBV10-3
CDR3 DNA: TGTGCCATCAGTGAGATCAATTACGGGACAGGGGGCGAAGAGACCCAGTACTTC
CDR3 protein: CAISEINYGTGGEETQYF

D gene: TRBD2
clone size: .
J gene: TRBJ2-2
V gene: TRBV7-9
CDR3 DNA: TGTGCCAGCACCATTGGCGGGAGCGGGACCGGGGAGCTGTTTTTT
CDR3 protein: CASTIGGSGTGELFF

D gene: .
clone size: .
J gene: TRBJ1-1
V gene: TRBV5-1
CDR3 DNA: TGCGCCAGCAGCCCCCCCTATTCTGGGGCAGCTTTCTTT
CDR3 protein: CASSPPYSGAAFF

D gene: .
clone size: .
J gene: TRBJ2-7
V gene: TRBV6-1
CDR3 DNA: TGTGCCAGCAGTGCCAGCGGACAGCTTCCCTACGAGCAGTACTTC
CDR3 protein: CASSASGQLPYEQYF

D gene: TRBD1
clone size: .
J gene: TRBJ2-1
V gene: TRBV4-3
CDR3 DNA: TGCGCCAGCAGCCAGGATTTCTCCGGGACAGGGGTAAGGAATGAGCAGTTCTTC
CDR3 protein: CASSQDFSGTGVRNEQFF

D gene: .
clone size: once
J gene: TRBJ2-2
V gene: TRBV27
CDR3 DNA: TGTGCCAGCAGTCTGTCCTCCGGGGAGCTGTTTTTT
CDR3 protein: CASSLSSGELFF